The 22 T cell receptor beta chains reported below all come from one sample, sequenced in a study of T cells after yellow fever vaccination (dated by TCRdb to between 2018 and 2020). What the treatment or condition label conveys for this sample: live attenuated yellow fever vaccine strain. The library was built by means of 5' RACE. The sequencer listed for this sample is Illumina NovaSeq 6000. TCRdb reran the public reads through fastp at Q25 and MiXCR, keeping productive beta chains. Rows with a matching CDR3 protein are joined into one entry that keeps the most common DNA and genes. For this sample there are 300,000 to 400,000 distinct CDR3 sequences; almost 4% appear just once. The ten biggest clones cover 24% of the sample. The specimen was PBMCs, collected 5 days after the yellow fever booster vaccination. All receptors come from a young man who received the YFV17D yellow fever vaccine.

This clonotype has a handful of counts. The chain employs TRBV3-2 and TRBJ2-7; TRBD1 was called by the table and not checked on the DNA. TRBV3-2 constitutes a pseudogene. This CDR3 has 12 residues. This CDR3 reads CASSQERGEQYF. The CDR3 bases are TGTGCCAGCAGCCAAGAGAGGGGCGAGCAGTACTTC.

The chain is built from TRBV12-3 or TRBV12-4 and TRBJ2-5, with 8 positions matching TRBD1. This CDR3 contains 13 residues. V dropped 6 bases and J dropped 7; count of bases not matched to a gene: 7. The CDR3 DNA follows: TGTGCCAGCAGCGGGACAGGACCCGGGACCCAGTACTTC. It specifies CASSGTGPGTQYF.

This clonotype was counted at least ten times. This rearrangement joins TRBV7-2 to TRBJ2-2; the match to TRBD2 covers 8 bases. Looked up from germline, CDR1 is SGHTA and CDR2 is FQGNSA. The CDR3 totals 17 residues. V shed 5 bases, J shed 4 bases, and the junction held 12 bases outside the gene matches. The CDR3 DNA reads as TGTGCCAGCAGCCCCGCCGGCGGGGGGCCCAGCACCGGGGAGCTGTTTTTT. It translates to CASSPAGGGPSTGELFF.

The J gene is TRBJ2-3, the V gene TRBV10-2, with D maybe TRBD1 (5 bases). There are 15 residues in the CDR3. Germline CDR1 is WSHSY and CDR2 is SAAADI. V gave up 4 bases and J gave up 4 bases, with 15 bases separating them. As DNA, the CDR3 is TGCGCCAGCAGTGCGGGCCAGGGTATCTCAGATACGCAGTATTTT. It codes for CASSAGQGISDTQYF.

This clonotype was seen more than once but under ten times. The chain joins TRBV20-1 to TRBJ1-1, with a tentative D call TRBD1 (5 bases). The CDR3 contains 11 residues. Germline values: CDR1 DFQATT, CDR2 SNEGSKA (reference sequence). V was cut by 5 bases and J by 6 bases, with 10 bases left in between. CDR3 nucleotides: TGCAGTGCTCCAGGGTCCCCTGAAGCTTTCTTT. This gives the protein CSAPGSPEAFF.

The sample holds a few counts of this clonotype. The chain uses TRBV2 and TRBJ2-3, with 8 bases aligning to TRBD2. Per germline, CDR1 SNHLY and CDR2 FYNNEI. The junction had 4 bases not matched to a gene; V was cut back by 4 bases and J by 1 base. The CDR3 runs to 15 residues. DNA for the CDR3: TGTGCCAGCAGTGGGAGCGGGGGCGGCACAGATACGCAGTATTTT. Translated: CASSGSGGGTDTQYF.

The V and J genes are TRBV9 and TRBJ2-1; D is possibly TRBD2 (6 bases). This CDR3 comprises 14 residues. From germline, CDR1 is SGDLS and CDR2 YYNGEE. The V end lost 3 bases, the J end lost 8 bases, and 15 bases lay between the germline ends. CDR3 sequence (DNA): TGTGCCAGCAGCGACGGGACTCCGACCGATGAGCAGTTCTTC. As protein: CASSDGTPTDEQFF. Filled out from reference TRBV9 and TRBJ2-1, the complete variable domain reads DSGVTQTPKHLITATGQRVTLRCSPRSGDLSVYWYQQSLDQGLQFLIQYYNGEERAKGNILERFSAQQFPDLHSELNLSSLELGDSALYFCASSDGTPTDEQFFGPGTRLTVL.

This clonotype was counted many times. J is TRBJ2-7 and V is TRBV6-6; 8 nucleotides match TRBD1. V was clipped by 7 bases and J by 0 bases; unmatched bases: 2. The germline V gene encodes CDR1 MNHNY and CDR2 SVGAGI (reference sequence). CDR3 length: 13 residues. The CDR3 reads CASTTGGSYEQYF. In DNA form, the CDR3 reads TGTGCCAGCACCACAGGGGGCTCCTACGAGCAGTACTTC.

This chain connects TRBV2 to TRBJ1-1; 8 bases line up with TRBD1. CDR3 length equals 16 residues. Germline CDR1 SNHLY, CDR2 FYNNEI. V dropped 4 bases and J dropped 2; count of bases not matched to a gene: 9. The CDR3 spells CASSARTGNPNTEAFF. The CDR3 DNA reads TGTGCCAGCAGTGCAAGGACAGGGAACCCAAACACTGAAGCTTTCTTT. The full variable domain, its missing parts supplied by reference TRBV2 and TRBJ1-1, is EPEVTQTPSHQVTQMGQEVILRCVPISNHLYFYWYRQILGQKVEFLVSFYNNEISEKSEIFDDQFSVERPDGSNFTLKIRSTKLEDSAMYFCASSARTGNPNTEAFFGQGTRLTVV.

V usage is TRBV3-1 and J usage is TRBJ2-5; D unresolved. The CDR3 has 16 residues. Germline assignment: CDR1 LGHDT and CDR2 YNNKEL (reference sequence). The ends were cut back, 0 bases at V and 5 bases at J, with 16 bases in the middle. The CDR3 reads CASSQDRARWPETQYF. For the CDR3, the DNA is TGTGCCAGCAGCCAAGATAGGGCTAGGTGGCCGGAGACCCAGTACTTC.

This clonotype was counted a few times. The chain joins TRBV6-2 or TRBV6-3 to TRBJ1-5; D is perhaps TRBD1 (6 bases). Trimming left V 6 bases short and J 7 bases short, with 16 bases between. This CDR3 region has 14 residues. Germline assignment: CDR1 MNHEY and CDR2 SVGEGT. This CDR3 reads CASSHEGGGQPQHF. For the CDR3, the DNA is TGTGCCAGCAGCCACGAGGGGGGTGGCCAGCCCCAGCATTTT.

The table lists this clonotype with many counts. The chain combines TRBV6-5 with TRBJ2-2; no definite D call. The germline gives CDR1 MNHEY, CDR2 SVGAGI. The V end lost 5 bases, the J end lost 5 bases, and 12 bases lay between the germline ends. This CDR3 is 14 amino acids long. CDR3 nucleotide sequence: TGTGCCAGCAGTAGGCGACCTGAAACCGGGGAGCTGTTTTTT. This encodes CASSRRPETGELFF.

The chain combines TRBV4-1 with TRBJ1-2, with unresolved D. CDR3 length equals 15 residues. V lost 4 bases to trimming and J lost 4 bases, with 16 bases between them. Looked up from germline, CDR1 is MGHRA and CDR2 is YSYEKL. The CDR3 here is CASSPADKAVYGYTF. CDR3 in DNA: TGCGCCAGCAGCCCCGCAGACAAGGCGGTCTATGGCTACACCTTC.

V and J are TRBV18 and TRBJ1-6, with 7 bases that match TRBD1. This CDR3 contains 15 residues. V gave up 2 bases and J gave up 8 bases; unmatched junction bases: 6. CDR1 KGHSH and CDR2 LQKENI come from the germline V gene. CDR3 DNA sequence: TGTGCCAGCTCACCAAACGGCCAGGGGGATTCACCCCTCCACTTT. Its translation is CASSPNGQGDSPLHF.

A few counts support this clonotype. The V and J genes are TRBV14 and TRBJ2-3; a possible D gene is TRBD2 (5 bases). The CDR3 sequence is 15 residues long. V lost 4 bases and J lost 6, with 17 bases in between. Germline assignment: CDR1 SGHDN and CDR2 FVKESK. CDR3 protein: CASSRSDFLGDTQYF. The CDR3 nucleotides are TGTGCCAGCAGCCGGTCGGACTTTTTGGGGGATACGCAGTATTTT. The full variable domain, completed using reference TRBV14 and TRBJ2-3, is EAGVTQFPSHSVIEKGQTVTLRCDPISGHDNLYWYRRVMGKEIKFLLHFVKESKQDESGMPNNRFLAERTGGTYSTLKVQPAELEDSGVYFCASSRSDFLGDTQYFGPGTRLTVL.

The sample holds a few counts of this clonotype. The chain employs TRBV28 and TRBJ2-7; no definite D call. The CDR3 has 15 residues. The V end lost 3 bases, the J end lost 2 bases, and 14 bases lay between the germline ends. CDR1 MDHEN and CDR2 SYDVKM come from the germline V gene. CDR3 loop: CASSLGTLGPYEQYV. DNA of the CDR3: TGTGCCAGCAGTTTGGGCACCCTAGGACCCTACGAGCAGTACGTC.

Only a few counts were recorded for this clonotype. The chain recombines TRBV14 with TRBJ2-1; a weak D match, TRBD1 (5 bases). CDR3 length: 14 residues. The V end lost 1 base, the J end lost 4 bases, and 8 bases lay between the germline ends. Germline CDR1 reads SGHDN; CDR2 reads FVKESK. The CDR3, as DNA: TGTGCCAGCAGCCAAGTTTCAGGGTACAATGAGCAGTTCTTC. As protein: CASSQVSGYNEQFF.

Only a few counts were recorded for this clonotype. The rearrangement links TRBV27 to TRBJ2-3; D possibly uses TRBD1 or TRBD2 (7 bases each). V gave up 0 bases and J gave up 7 bases, with 14 bases separating them. CDR1 is MNHEY, CDR2 SMNVEV, per germline (reference sequence). The CDR3 loop spans 15 amino acids. CDR3 in DNA: TGTGCCAGCAGTTTATCGGGACAGAGCGGGAATACGCAGTATTTT. Protein sequence: CASSLSGQSGNTQYF.

This clonotype occurred many times. This chain uses TRBV20-1 with TRBJ2-3; 10 bases align to TRBD2. Per germline, CDR1 DFQATT and CDR2 SNEGSKA (reference sequence). After removal of 7 bases from V and 7 bases from J, the junction contained 14 bases not matched to a gene. This CDR3 is 15 amino acids long. The CDR3 loop is CSGQLAGDWGYTQYF. Written as DNA, the CDR3 is TGCAGTGGTCAGCTAGCGGGGGACTGGGGATATACGCAGTATTTT.

This clonotype was found a few times. V is TRBV20-1 and J is TRBJ1-5; D possibly corresponds to TRBD1 (5 bases). Germline V gives CDR1 DFQATT, CDR2 SNEGSKA (reference sequence). V was shortened by 1 base and J by 6 bases, with 16 bases between the two germline ends. The CDR3 runs 15 residues. CDR3 sequence (DNA): TGCAGTGCTAGAGGTCGGGGGGAGTACGTTCAGCCCCAGCATTTT. Residues: CSARGRGEYVQPQHF.

This clonotype was found many times. The genes are TRBV7-9 and TRBJ1-1; D is uncertain. The CDR3 sequence is 14 residues long. Trimming took off 1 base at V and 0 bases at J, with 6 bases between the two ends. The germline V gene encodes CDR1 SEHNR and CDR2 FQNEAQ (reference sequence). The CDR3 is CASSLDYMNTEAFF. The CDR3 nucleotides read TGTGCCAGCAGCTTAGACTACATGAACACTGAAGCTTTCTTT.

This clonotype was seen more than once but under ten times. The CDR3 protein is CASSKPEAGSYNEQFF. CDR3 sequence (DNA): TGTGCCAGCAGCAAGCCCGAGGCCGGCAGCTACAATGAGCAGTTCTTC. The V and J genes are TRBV11-3 and TRBJ2-1; D remains unclear. V lost 5 bases and J lost 3, with 17 bases in between. CDR1 is SGHNT and CDR2 is YENEEA in the germline V gene. CDR3 length equals 16 residues.